This T cell receptor (beta chain) was recorded in a study of T-cell memory formation after mild COVID-19. On the study more broadly: Clustering of TCRs was largely donor specific. Study-wide findings and caveats: Day 15 to 85 contracting clones showed balanced CD4/CD8; day 15 to 37 expanders favored CD4+. The appearance of some responding clones in pre-infection memory suggested that cross-reactive memory joined.

About this clonotype itself: Its cognate antigen is unknown.

Constant-segment primers served in 5'RACE that generated TCR alpha and TCR beta cDNA libraries bearing sample barcodes and UMIs. TCRdb itself ran the 5' RACE reads through MiXCR, one entry per CDR3 protein. The top ten clones hold around 21% of a sample with hundreds of thousands of distinct CDR3 sequences, 16% of them seen once. CDR1 and CDR2 (germline): SGHAT, FQNNGV. The CDR3 is 17 amino acids. The V and J ends lost 1 base and 2 bases respectively, with 15 bases between them. V is TRBV11-2 and J is TRBJ1-3; possible D gene TRBD1, 6 bases. Sequencing was performed on PBMCs or a T cell subset sorted from them (not recorded which). This sequence was found in a man aged 18 to 29 who had mild COVID-19 (a few samples of this study predate the infection). Cell type and time point are not known. Here the CDR3 reads CASSLGLGGPTGNTIYF. For the CDR3, the DNA is TGTGCCAGCAGCTTAGGTCTCGGGGGGCCGACTGGAAACACCATATATTTT.